Shown below are 25 T cell receptor beta chains from a single sample sequenced in a study of T cell repertoires in cytomegalovirus infection. Each CDR3 protein gets one entry after TCRdb re-called the reads with MiXCR. Here the sample spans about 52,000 distinct CDR3 sequences, roughly a fifth being singletons. Which antigens these TCRs recognize remains unknown. The specimen was CD8+ T cells from cultured PBMCs, collected from culture after CMV antigen stimulation. These receptors were collected from a human donor in good health (CMV status not recorded). Some clones in this sample may be carry-over from other donors' samples.

In its sample, this clonotype was seen a few times. V is TRBV7-9 and J is TRBJ2-1; 10 nucleotides agree with TRBD2. CDR1 SEHNR and CDR2 FQNEAQ come from the germline V gene (reference sequence). The CDR3 loop spans 15 amino acids. Trimming took 5 bases from V and 5 from J; bases not matched to a gene: 6. For the CDR3, the DNA is TGTGCCAGCAGCCCAACTAGCGGGGCAGACAATGAGCAGTTCTTC. It codes for CASSPTSGADNEQFF.

Only a few counts were recorded for this clonotype. The V and J genes are TRBV7-2 and TRBJ1-1, with D perhaps matching TRBD1 (6 bases). Looked up from germline, CDR1 is SGHTA and CDR2 is FQGNSA. The CDR3 runs to 14 residues. Trimming shortened V by 2 bases and J by 1 base, and 8 bases separated the two germline ends. This CDR3 is CASSLYRANTEAFF. CDR3 bases: TGTGCCAGCAGCTTATACAGGGCGAACACTGAAGCTTTCTTT.

In its sample, this clonotype was seen a few times. The rearrangement joins TRBV10-3 to TRBJ1-1, with D uncertain. The CDR3 runs to 13 residues. CDR1 and CDR2 from the germline V gene are ENHRY and SYGVKD. The V and J ends lost 2 bases and 1 base respectively, with 5 bases between them. The CDR3 DNA reads as TGTGCCATCAGTGAGCAAGGGAACACTGAAGCTTTCTTT. Protein product: CAISEQGNTEAFF.

This clonotype has just a few counts. V usage is TRBV6-2 or TRBV6-3 and J usage is TRBJ1-2, with a possible D match to TRBD1 (5 bases). The germline V gene has CDR1 MNHEY and CDR2 SVGEGT. CDR3 size: 15 residues. V lost 4 bases to trimming and J lost 7 bases, with 19 bases between them. The CDR3 DNA sequence: TGTGCCAGCAGTTTCCCCAGGGCAGGATTTTTTGGCTACACCTTC. Its protein product is CASSFPRAGFFGYTF.

This chain connects TRBV4-3 to TRBJ2-2; the match to TRBD2 covers 7 bases. Trimming took 4 bases from V and 1 from J; bases not matched to a gene: 3. Germline CDR1 LGHNA, CDR2 YSLEER. This CDR3 is built from 15 residues. CDR3 bases: TGCGCCAGCAGCCCTTCTAGCGGGAACACCGGGGAGCTGTTTTTT. Its translation: CASSPSSGNTGELFF.

This clonotype was found a few times. The rearrangement uses TRBV6-1 and TRBJ2-5, with a possible D match to TRBD1 (6 bases). Germline-derived CDR1 and CDR2 are MNHNS and SASEGT. The CDR3 is 14 residues long. Deletions cut 2 bases from V and 2 bases from J, with 9 bases between. The CDR3 DNA reads as TGTGCCAGCAGTGAAATAGGACAGCAAGAGACCCAGTACTTC. Its protein is CASSEIGQQETQYF.

The J gene is TRBJ1-1, the V gene TRBV7-6; tentative D call: TRBD1 (5 bases). The CDR3 covers 14 residues. Germline V CDR1 and CDR2: SGHVS, FNYEAQ. The V gene lost 5 bases and the J gene lost 7 bases, with 17 bases spanning the gap. CDR3 sequence reads: CASSARGKGSEAFF. The DNA of the CDR3 is TGTGCCAGCAGCGCCCGGGGCAAAGGTAGTGAAGCTTTCTTT.

The J gene is TRBJ2-5, the V gene TRBV4-1; unclear D gene. Germline V lookup: CDR1 MGHRA, CDR2 YSYEKL. The CDR3 sequence is 15 residues long. Trimming left V 0 bases short and J 6 bases short, with 14 bases between. The CDR3 coding sequence is TGCGCCAGCAGCCAAGAGGACGTCGGGCACAAGACCCAGTACTTC. The encoded protein is CASSQEDVGHKTQYF.

For this clonotype: Likely a read error: the CDR3 ends without its conserved phenylalanine or tryptophan. The V gene is TRBV7-2, the J gene TRBJ2-6, with D perhaps TRBD2 (6 bases). CDR3 length: 14 amino acids. The V gene's germline CDR1 is SGHTA and CDR2 FQGNSA. CDR3 sequence reads: CASTRGGGANGLTL. The DNA of the CDR3 is TGTGCCAGCACGCGGGGCGGTGGGGCCAACGGCCTGACTCTC.

This clonotype was seen a handful of times. J is TRBJ1-5 and V is TRBV27, with D possibly matching TRBD1 (6 bases). Trimming pared 6 bases from V and 0 bases from J, leaving 9 bases between. This CDR3 has 14 amino acids. CDR1 MNHEY and CDR2 SMNVEV come from the germline V gene (reference sequence). This CDR3 is CASSSDSSNQPQHF. As DNA, the CDR3 is TGTGCCAGCAGCTCGGACAGTAGCAATCAGCCCCAGCATTTT.

The chain joins TRBV6-5 to TRBJ2-5, with 8 bases fitting TRBD2. Germline V lookup: CDR1 MNHEY, CDR2 SVGAGI. J was trimmed by 3 bases and V by 6 bases; bases with no gene match: 3. The CDR3 is 13 amino acids. CDR3 loop: CASSLGLEETQYF. CDR3 nucleotides: TGTGCCAGCAGCCTGGGACTAGAAGAGACCCAGTACTTC.

The chain joins TRBV12-3 or TRBV12-4 to TRBJ2-7; D may correspond to TRBD1 or TRBD2 (6 bases each). This CDR3 is built from 14 residues. V was trimmed by 5 bases and J by 4 bases, leaving 15 bases between them. The CDR3 DNA reads as TGTGCCAGCAGTCCCCTCTGGGGGGCATACGAGCAGTACTTC. Translating it yields CASSPLWGAYEQYF.

This clonotype was seen more than once but under ten times. This sequence joins TRBV19 and TRBJ2-2, with TRBD1 matching 9 bases. Per the germline V gene, CDR1 is LNHDA and CDR2 is SQIVND (reference sequence). With 6 bases clipped from V and 1 base from J, the junction kept 15 bases outside the gene matches. The CDR3 length is 19 residues. CDR3 sequence: CASSLNPGQGLRNTGELFF. As DNA, the CDR3 is TGTGCCAGTAGCCTAAACCCGGGACAGGGCTTAAGGAACACCGGGGAGCTGTTTTTT.

This chain links TRBV12-3 or TRBV12-4 with TRBJ1-1; D might be TRBD1 (6 bases). Trimming removed 0 bases at V and 8 bases at J, with 10 bases between. This CDR3 region has 13 residues. The CDR3 region has the DNA TGTGCCAGCAGTTTAGCGCGGACAGAAGAAGCTTTCTTT. Its translation: CASSLARTEEAFF.

The table lists this clonotype with a few counts. J is TRBJ1-4 and V is TRBV4-1, with 8 bases fitting TRBD1. CDR1 and CDR2 (germline): MGHRA, YSYEKL. V was clipped by 1 base and J by 6 bases; unmatched bases: 10. This CDR3 contains 17 residues. The CDR3, as DNA: TGCGCCAGCAGCCAAGGCCCCAACGGACAGGGAGATGAAAAACTGTTTTTT. This gives the protein CASSQGPNGQGDEKLFF.

This chain joins TRBV27 and TRBJ1-4, with TRBD1 matching 7 bases. CDR1 and CDR2 from the germline V gene are MNHEY and SMNVEV (reference sequence). The CDR3 totals 15 residues. The V gene end was trimmed by 6 bases and the J gene end by 8 bases; junction bases not matched to a gene: 12. Here the CDR3 DNA reads TGTGCCAGCAGCCCTGCCGGGCAGGGGGTCGAAAAACTGTTTTTT. It yields the protein CASSPAGQGVEKLFF.

This clonotype occurred a few times. This CDR3 reads CASSANVGGARNEQFF. The DNA for the CDR3 is TGTGCCAGCAGCGCAAACGTCGGGGGCGCTAGGAATGAGCAGTTCTTC. This chain joins TRBV7-2 and TRBJ2-1; D could derive from TRBD1 or TRBD2 (6 bases each). V was pared by 5 bases and J by 7 bases, with 21 bases between. Germline CDR1 is SGHTA and CDR2 is FQGNSA. The CDR3 totals 16 residues.

This clonotype was observed a handful of times. The chain recombines TRBV4-1 with TRBJ2-1; 7 bases line up with TRBD2. The CDR3 length is 15 residues. The germline V gene has CDR1 MGHRA and CDR2 YSYEKL. The V gene end was trimmed by 2 bases and the J gene end by 1 base; junction bases not matched to a gene: 2. This chain's CDR3 is CASSQPSGSYNEQFF. In nucleotides, the CDR3 is TGCGCCAGCAGCCAACCTAGCGGATCCTACAATGAGCAGTTCTTC.

The chain employs TRBV7-8 and TRBJ2-7; 7 nucleotides align to TRBD1. The CDR3 runs 13 residues. V lost 10 bases, J lost 4 bases, and 10 bases stayed unmatched. Germline V gene lookup returns CDR1 SGHVS and CDR2 FQNEAQ. The CDR3 protein is CATLRGQRYEQYF. CDR3 coding DNA: TGTGCCACCCTCCGGGGACAGAGATACGAGCAGTACTTC.

This clonotype was counted only a few times. V and J are TRBV7-9 and TRBJ1-4; 10 bases align to TRBD1. Germline CDR1 and CDR2: SEHNR and FQNEAQ (reference sequence). J lost 7 bases, V lost 4 bases, and 6 bases had no gene match. The CDR3 totals 15 residues. DNA of the CDR3: TGTGCCAGCAGCTCGTCCCGGGACAGGGGTGAAAAACTGTTTTTT. Its protein product is CASSSSRDRGEKLFF.

This clonotype turned up a few times. Compared with germline, one end of the junction differs, possibly owing to a read error. The gene calls are TRBV4-1 and TRBJ1-1; D ambiguous. The germline gives CDR1 MGHRA, CDR2 YSYEKL. The length of the CDR3 is 13 residues. The CDR3 here is CASCQTANTEAFF. CDR3 bases: TGTGCCAGCTGCCAGACGGCGAACACTGAAGCTTTCTTT.

In its sample, this clonotype was seen many times. The J gene is TRBJ2-1, the V gene TRBV7-8; 7 positions agree with TRBD2. The trim removed 1 base at V and 5 bases at J, leaving 5 bases unmatched. Per the germline V gene, CDR1 is SGHVS and CDR2 is FQNEAQ. The length of the CDR3 is 15 residues. The DNA of the CDR3 is TGTGCCAGCAGCTTAGAGGGGACTATAAACAATGAGCAGTTCTTC. Protein sequence: CASSLEGTINNEQFF.

The chain carries TRBV7-9 and TRBJ2-7; no clear D. Trimming removed 3 bases at V and 6 bases at J, with 12 bases between. Looked up from germline, CDR1 is SEHNR and CDR2 is FQNEAQ (reference sequence). The CDR3 consists of 13 residues. In DNA form, the CDR3 reads TGTGCCAGCAGCTTGTTCAGCAAAGGCGAGCAGTACTTC. Translating gives CASSLFSKGEQYF.

The CDR3 nucleotides read TGTGCCAGCAGCGATTGGGACAGGGGGCGAGAGCAGTTCTTC. Translated, it gives CASSDWDRGREQFF. The chain employs TRBV7-9 and TRBJ2-1; the match to TRBD1 covers 12 bases. Germline CDR1 SEHNR, CDR2 FQNEAQ (reference sequence). V was pared by 5 bases and J by 10 bases, with 6 bases of the junction left unmatched. There are 14 residues in the CDR3. The full variable domain, completed using reference TRBV7-9 and TRBJ2-1, is DTGVSQNPRHKITKRGQNVTFRCDPISEHNRLYWYRQTLGQGPEFLTYFQNEAQLEKSRLLSDRFSAERPKGSFSTLEIQRTEQGDSAMYLCASSDWDRGREQFFGPGTRLTVL.

V gene TRBV6-2 or TRBV6-3 combines with J gene TRBJ1-1; D remains ambiguous. CDR1 and CDR2 (germline): MNHEY, SVGEGT. V lost 0 bases, J lost 8 bases, and 13 bases lay in between. CDR3 length: 14 residues. The CDR3 loop reads CASSYSTWGAEAFF. The CDR3 coding sequence is TGTGCCAGCAGTTACTCGACTTGGGGAGCCGAAGCTTTCTTT.